Shown below are 6 T cell receptor beta chains from a single sample sequenced in a study of post-analysis software for immune sequencing data. Study results and caveats: Elevated frequency relative to controls characterized roughly five TRBV segments in patients, TRBV5-6, TRBV5-1 and TRBV20-1 among them.

These receptors lack a known antigen. TCR beta libraries were prepared from cDNA with unique molecular identifiers. In TCRdb, the PCR reads were re-called with MiXCR into one record per CDR3 protein. The sample consists of about 400,000 distinct CDR3 sequences, approximately 38% of them appearing once. Input material: blood. Source of these receptors: a girl aged 10-17 years with multiple sclerosis.

V gene TRBV4-1 combines with J gene TRBJ2-2; D is unresolved. V dropped 4 bases and J dropped 8 bases, with 14 bases sitting between them. The CDR3 totals 14 residues. The germline V gene has CDR1 MGHRA and CDR2 YSYEKL. Here the CDR3 reads CASSPLQRTGELFF. CDR3 DNA: TGCGCCAGCAGCCCTCTCCAGAGAACAGGGGAGCTGTTTTTT.

A remark on this clonotype: Given the absence of the conserved phenylalanine or tryptophan at the CDR3 end, a read error is likely. The gene calls are TRBV4-2 and TRBJ2-1, with D perhaps being TRBD1 or TRBD2 (5 bases each). V lost 4 bases to trimming and J lost 9 bases, with 16 bases between them. This CDR3 is 14 amino acids long. Germline-derived CDR1 and CDR2 are LGHNA and YNFKEQ. The CDR3 sequence: CASSRGTLEGEQFC. The CDR3 bases are TGTGCCAGCAGCCGGGGGACCCTTGAGGGTGAGCAGTTCTGC.

The chain couples TRBV6-1 to TRBJ2-5, with 9 bases that match TRBD2. The CDR3 extends over 16 amino acids. From germline, CDR1 is MNHNS and CDR2 SASEGT. Trimming took 0 bases from V and 11 from J; bases not matched to a gene: 13. For the CDR3, the DNA is TGTGCCAGCAGTGAAGCGAGGGCGGGGGGGCACAATGAGCAGTACTTC. Amino acids: CASSEARAGGHNEQYF.

This clonotype showed up many times. V gene TRBV6-5 combines with J gene TRBJ1-4; D unclear. The length of the CDR3 is 15 residues. V was shortened by 5 bases and J by 0 bases, with 10 bases between the two germline ends. Germline CDR1 and CDR2: MNHEY and SVGAGI. The CDR3 coding sequence is TGTGCCAGCAGTCTGACCGCTTCAACTAATGAAAAACTGTTTTTT. It specifies CASSLTASTNEKLFF.

The CDR3 is CASSYGFSGANVLTF. Written as DNA, the CDR3 is TGTGCCAGCAGTTACGGTTTCTCTGGGGCCAACGTCCTGACTTTC. The chain carries TRBV6-2 or TRBV6-3 and TRBJ2-6; D is undetermined. The CDR3 totals 15 residues. V dropped 2 bases and J dropped 0 bases, with 5 bases sitting between them. The germline CDR1 and CDR2 sequences are MNHEY and SVGEGT.

The chain recombines TRBV3-1 with TRBJ2-3; D is possibly TRBD1 (5 bases). The CDR3 runs to 14 residues. V was shortened by 4 bases and J by 4 bases, with 12 bases between the two germline ends. Germline V lookup: CDR1 LGHDT, CDR2 YNNKEL (reference sequence). Here the CDR3 DNA reads TGTGCCAGCAGCCTGTCCGACAGATCAGATACGCAGTATTTT. This translates into CASSLSDRSDTQYF.